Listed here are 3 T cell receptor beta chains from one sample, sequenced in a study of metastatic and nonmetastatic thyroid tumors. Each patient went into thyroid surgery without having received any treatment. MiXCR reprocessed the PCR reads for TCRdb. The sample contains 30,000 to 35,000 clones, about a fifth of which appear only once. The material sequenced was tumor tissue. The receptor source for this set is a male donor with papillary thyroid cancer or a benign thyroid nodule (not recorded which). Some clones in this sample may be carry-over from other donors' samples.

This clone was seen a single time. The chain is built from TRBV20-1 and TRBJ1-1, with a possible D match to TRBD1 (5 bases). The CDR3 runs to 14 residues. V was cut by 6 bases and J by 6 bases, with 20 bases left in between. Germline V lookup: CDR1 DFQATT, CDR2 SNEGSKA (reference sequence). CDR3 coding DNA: TGCAGTGCCTCGAGGGGAGCGGGGTTCGCTGAAGCTTTCTTT. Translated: CSASRGAGFAEAFF.

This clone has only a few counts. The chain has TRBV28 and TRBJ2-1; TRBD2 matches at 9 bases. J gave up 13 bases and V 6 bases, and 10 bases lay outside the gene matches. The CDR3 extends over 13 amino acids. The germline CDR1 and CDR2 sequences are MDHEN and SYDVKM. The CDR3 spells CASSEAGGLDQFF. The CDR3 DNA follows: TGTGCCAGCAGCGAAGCGGGAGGTCTCGATCAGTTCTTC.

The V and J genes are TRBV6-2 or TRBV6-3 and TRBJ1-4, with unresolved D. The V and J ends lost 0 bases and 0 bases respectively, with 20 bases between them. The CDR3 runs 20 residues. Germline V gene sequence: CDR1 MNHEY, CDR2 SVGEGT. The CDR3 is CASSYSLSELSSATNEKLFF. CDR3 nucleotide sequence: TGTGCCAGCAGTTACTCGTTGTCCGAATTATCAAGTGCAACTAATGAAAAACTGTTTTTT.